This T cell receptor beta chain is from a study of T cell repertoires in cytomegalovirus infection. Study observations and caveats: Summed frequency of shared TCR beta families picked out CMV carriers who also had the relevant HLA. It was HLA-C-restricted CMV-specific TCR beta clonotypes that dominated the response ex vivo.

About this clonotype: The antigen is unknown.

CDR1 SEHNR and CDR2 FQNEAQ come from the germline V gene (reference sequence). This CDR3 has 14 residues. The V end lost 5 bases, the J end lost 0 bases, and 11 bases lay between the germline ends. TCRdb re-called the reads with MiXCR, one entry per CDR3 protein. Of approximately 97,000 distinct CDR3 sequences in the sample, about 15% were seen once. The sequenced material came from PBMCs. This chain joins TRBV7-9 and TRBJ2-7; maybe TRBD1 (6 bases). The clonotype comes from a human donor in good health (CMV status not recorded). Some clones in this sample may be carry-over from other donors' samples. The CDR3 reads CASSPGQTSYEQYF. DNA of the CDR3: TGTGCCAGCAGCCCTGGACAGACCTCCTACGAGCAGTACTTC.